This TCR beta chain originates from a study of identical twins. A single record per CDR3 protein comes from TCRdb applying MiXCR to the 5' RACE reads. The sample shows some 270,000 distinct CDR3 sequences, about 8.5% of them seen only once. Trimming removed 2 bases from V and 5 bases from J, with 6 bases in between. From germline, CDR1 is LNHNV and CDR2 YYDKDF (reference sequence). The length of the CDR3 is 12 residues. The table lists this clonotype with many counts. This sample was also put to use in a study of yellow fever vaccine responses in identical twins.

The chain couples TRBV15 to TRBJ2-5; D ambiguous. Sequenced: CD8+ T cells sorted from blood. The receptor comes from a woman between 18 and 30 years old in good health. The DNA for the CDR3 is TGTGCCACCAGCAGACCATCGGAGACCCAGTACTTC. This translates into CATSRPSETQYF.